A single sample gave rise to the 8 T cell receptor beta chains below, sequenced in a study of blood T cell repertoires in COVID-19 (TCRdb year 2020). Libraries were built with the immunoSEQ multiplex PCR assay. Here the immuneACCESS table is served through TCRdb, limited to in-frame sequences with V and J called. Missing clones are a known gap in these copies; in checked studies unresolved V genes cover under half, and the rest lacks a known reason. The sample yields about 150,000 clones; more than 75% were counted once. The biggest ten clones account for approximately 35% of the sample. The sequenced material came from peripheral blood. Source of these receptors: a man between 45 and 60 years old who had recovered from COVID-19.

This clone showed up just a few times. The rearrangement uses TRBV9 and TRBJ2-7; D might be TRBD2 (5 bases). In germline, CDR1 is SGDLS, CDR2 YYNGEE. This CDR3 has 14 amino acids. V lost 2 bases and J lost 0, with 9 bases in between. The CDR3 spells CASSVDWNSYEQYF. The CDR3 DNA reads as TGTGCCAGCAGCGTGGACTGGAACTCCTACGAGCAGTACTTC.

The chain links TRBV18 to TRBJ1-3; no definite D call. CDR3 length: 15 residues. The V end lost 6 bases, the J end lost 0 bases, and 12 bases lay between the germline ends. From germline, CDR1 is KGHSH and CDR2 LQKENI. The CDR3 DNA reads as TGTGCCAGCTCGTCTAAAGCCGACTCTGGAAACACCATATATTTT. Translated: CASSSKADSGNTIYF.

The chain combines TRBV29-1 with TRBJ2-7; TRBD1 aligns across 11 bases. After removal of 7 bases from V and 7 bases from J, the junction contained 9 bases not matched to a gene. The germline V gene encodes CDR1 SQVTM and CDR2 ANQGSEA. The CDR3 is made up of 13 amino acids. The CDR3 is CSAGQGASWEQYF. The CDR3 DNA sequence: TGCAGCGCCGGACAGGGGGCATCGTGGGAGCAGTACTTC.

The CDR3 DNA reads TGTGCCAGCAGCTTAGATCGGGATATGGAGACCCAGTACTTC. It codes for CASSLDRDMETQYF. The rearrangement joins TRBV11-3 to TRBJ2-5; tentative D call: TRBD2 (5 bases). The CDR3 extends over 14 amino acids. The germline V gene has CDR1 SGHNT and CDR2 YENEEA. V lost 0 bases and J 5 bases, leaving 10 bases between the germline ends.

This clone has only one observation. The chain joins TRBV11-2 to TRBJ2-1; 7 positions agree with TRBD1. CDR1 is SGHAT, CDR2 FQNNGV, per germline. V gave up 1 base and J gave up 7 bases; unmatched junction bases: 7. The length of the CDR3 is 15 residues. The CDR3 is CASSLARGLRNEQFF. CDR3 DNA sequence: TGTGCCAGCAGCTTAGCGAGGGGGCTGCGGAATGAGCAGTTCTTC. The entire variable domain, with the rest obtained from reference TRBV11-2 and TRBJ2-1, is as follows: EAGVAQSPRYKIIEKRQSVAFWCNPISGHATLYWYQQILGQGPKLLIQFQNNGVVDDSQLPKDRFSAERLKGVDSTLKIQPAKLEDSAVYLCASSLARGLRNEQFFGPGTRLTVL.

CDR3 DNA sequence: TGTGCTAGTGGTCCTACAGGGATCTATGGCTACACCTTC. This gives the protein CASGPTGIYGYTF. The chain has TRBV12-5 and TRBJ1-2, with a tentative D call TRBD1 (6 bases). Germline V gene sequence: CDR1 LGHNT, CDR2 FRNRAP. Trimming cost V 5 bases and J 4 bases, with 11 bases left between them. This CDR3 contains 13 residues.

V is TRBV19 and J is TRBJ2-6, with 9 bases fitting TRBD1. The CDR3 spans 17 residues. Germline V gene lookup returns CDR1 LNHDA and CDR2 SQIVND (reference sequence). The V and J ends lost 1 base and 1 base, in that order; junction bases with no gene match: 2. The CDR3 DNA follows: TGTGCCAGTAGTATAGCGACAGGGGGGTCTGGGGCCAACGTCCTGACTTTC. It translates to CASSIATGGSGANVLTF.

The genes are TRBV18 and TRBJ1-3, with D uncertain. The CDR3 sequence is 15 residues long. V lost 3 bases, J lost 2 bases, and 11 bases lay in between. CDR1 and CDR2 (germline): KGHSH, LQKENI. The CDR3: CASSPSRLTGNTIYF. In nucleotides, the CDR3 is TGTGCCAGCTCACCGTCCAGACTCACTGGAAACACCATATATTTT.